This TCR beta chain was documented in a study of shared clonotypes between healthy human individuals. From germline, CDR1 is SGHTA and CDR2 FQGNSA. The CDR3 is 14 residues long. V dropped 5 bases and J dropped 1 base, with 11 bases sitting between them. The method was immunoSEQ multiplex PCR; TCRdb's version includes in-frame clones alone and lacks a portion of them. There are 450,000 to 600,000 clones in the sample; approximately 85% occur only once, and 13% lies in the top ten. Sequencing was performed on PBMCs. The rearrangement links TRBV7-2 to TRBJ1-1, with a tentative D call TRBD1 (5 bases). The sequence was obtained from a woman between 40 and 55 years old in good health. Some clones in this sample may be carry-over from other donors' samples. The DNA of the CDR3 is TGTGCCAGCAGCCAGGGACCCCAGAACACTGAAGCTTTCTTT. This gives the protein CASSQGPQNTEAFF.